The rows below give T cell receptor beta chains drawn from one sample of a study of blood T cells in healthy people across ages. MiXCR was run by TCRdb on the 5' RACE reads, yielding one entry per CDR3 protein. The sample lists about 780,000 distinct CDR3 sequences, 35% to 60% occurring once. The sequenced sample consisted of blood. Receptor source: a man older than 75 in good health. CDR3s include the opening cysteine and the closing phenylalanine or tryptophan. D genes are given only for firm matches. Expanded clones get a size class; other rows say once, few or many, or leave the size out.

j_call | clone_size | d_call | v_call | cdr3_aa | cdr3_nt
TRBJ2-2 | - | - | TRBV5-1 | CASSLNPAANTGELFF | TGCGCCAGCAGCTTAAACCCAGCGGCGAACACCGGGGAGCTGTTTTTT
TRBJ2-5 | few | - | TRBV20-1 | CSAIGQETQYF | TGCAGTGCTATCGGACAAGAGACCCAGTACTTC
TRBJ2-7 | - | - | TRBV28 | CASTSWEPYEQYF | TGTGCCAGCACCTCGTGGGAGCCCTACGAGCAGTACTTC
TRBJ1-5 | - | TRBD1 | TRBV20-1 | CSAAYPRQGEYQPQHF | TGCAGTGCCGCCTACCCACGACAGGGAGAATATCAGCCCCAGCATTTT
TRBJ2-1 | - | - | TRBV28 | CASSLRDARVGGNEQFF | TGTGCCAGCAGTTTACGAGATGCCAGGGTAGGGGGGAATGAGCAGTTCTTC
TRBJ2-5 | - | - | TRBV7-3 | CASSLNRKETQYF | TGTGCCAGCAGCTTAAACAGAAAAGAGACCCAGTACTTC
TRBJ2-1 | - | - | TRBV29-1 | CSTFRGPEQFF | TGCAGCACATTCAGGGGCCCGGAGCAGTTCTTC
TRBJ2-3 | - | - | TRBV6-5 | CASSRQERYTDTQYF | TGTGCCAGCAGTCGGCAGGAGAGATACACAGATACGCAGTATTTT
TRBJ1-2 | - | TRBD1 | TRBV28 | CASTLDRVGYTF | TGTGCCAGCACCTTGGACAGGGTAGGCTACACCTTC
TRBJ2-3 | - | TRBD1 | TRBV7-2 | CASSSWTGSTDTQYF | TGTGCCAGCAGCTCTTGGACAGGGTCCACAGATACGCAGTATTTT
TRBJ2-1 | few | TRBD1 | TRBV5-1 | CASSGDRMGYNEQFF | TGCGCCAGCAGCGGGGACAGGATGGGCTACAATGAGCAGTTCTTC
TRBJ2-5 | - | TRBD2 | TRBV7-2 | CASSLTGTSGSETQYF | TGTGCCAGCAGCTTAACAGGGACTAGCGGGAGTGAGACCCAGTACTTC
TRBJ2-2 | - | TRBD2 | TRBV6-5 | CASRRSGGNTGELFF | TGTGCCAGCCGGCGGTCGGGAGGTAACACCGGGGAGCTGTTTTTT
TRBJ2-1 | many | - | TRBV4-2 | CASSQDRVVRDIYNEQFF | TGTGCCAGCAGCCAAGATAGGGTTGTCCGGGACATATACAATGAGCAGTTCTTC
TRBJ2-4 | few | - | TRBV5-1 | CASSLATGRNIQYF | TGTGCCAGCAGCTTAGCGACGGGGAGGAACATTCAGTACTTC
TRBJ1-2 | few | - | TRBV30 | CAGSVLRGYTF | TGTGCCGGGAGTGTACTAAGAGGCTACACCTTC
TRBJ2-7 | - | TRBD1 | TRBV5-5 | CASSLEGQGIHEQYF | TGTGCCAGCAGCTTGGAGGGACAGGGTATTCACGAGCAGTACTTC
TRBJ2-5 | - | - | TRBV7-2 | CASSLYTEETQYF | TGTGCCAGCAGCTTATACACAGAAGAGACCCAGTACTTC
TRBJ2-7 | - | TRBD1 | TRBV29-1 | CSVTQGAIIDEQYF | TGCAGCGTGACACAGGGGGCGATTATCGACGAGCAGTACTTC
TRBJ2-1 | - | TRBD1 | TRBV15 | CATMGRDSYNEQFF | TGTGCCACCATGGGTCGGGACAGCTACAATGAGCAGTTCTTC
TRBJ2-3 | - | - | TRBV6-2/TRBV6-3 | CASSTGLPHTQYF | TGTGCCAGCAGCACGGGACTCCCCCATACGCAGTATTTT
TRBJ1-5 | - | - | TRBV12-3/TRBV12-4 | CASSLARYSNQPQHF | TGTGCCAGCAGTTTAGCGAGGTATAGCAATCAGCCCCAGCATTTT
TRBJ2-3 | many | - | TRBV29-1 | CSAGHRTDTQYF | TGCAGCGCGGGACACCGCACAGATACGCAGTATTTT
TRBJ2-7 | - | TRBD1 | TRBV29-1 | CSVVSRTGNEQYF | TGCAGCGTTGTGAGTAGGACAGGGAACGAGCAGTACTTC
TRBJ2-1 | few | - | TRBV6-4 | CASSKQGRMGFDEQFF | TGTGCCAGCAGCAAACAGGGGAGGATGGGGTTCGATGAGCAGTTCTTC
TRBJ2-3 | few | - | TRBV5-6 | CASSLGHDSTDTQYF | TGTGCCAGCAGCCTAGGACACGATAGCACAGATACGCAGTATTTT
TRBJ2-7 | - | - | TRBV3-1 | CASSQDRRADNEQYF | TGTGCCAGCAGCCAAGATCGTCGCGCGGACAATGAGCAGTACTTC
TRBJ2-7 | once | TRBD2 | TRBV11-3 | CASSLSGEHEQYF | TGTGCCAGCAGCCTTAGCGGGGAGCACGAGCAGTACTTC
TRBJ2-5 | few | TRBD1 | TRBV29-1 | CSVAVTGGGETQYF | TGCAGCGTTGCGGTGACAGGGGGTGGAGAGACCCAGTACTTC
TRBJ1-2 | - | - | TRBV7-2 | CVSSAGVGNGYTF | TGTGTCAGCAGCGCCGGGGTGGGGAATGGCTACACCTTC
TRBJ1-2 | - | - | TRBV5-1 | CASSRQGSEEGDNGYTF | TGCGCCAGCAGTCGTCAGGGGTCTGAAGAGGGAGACAATGGCTACACCTTC